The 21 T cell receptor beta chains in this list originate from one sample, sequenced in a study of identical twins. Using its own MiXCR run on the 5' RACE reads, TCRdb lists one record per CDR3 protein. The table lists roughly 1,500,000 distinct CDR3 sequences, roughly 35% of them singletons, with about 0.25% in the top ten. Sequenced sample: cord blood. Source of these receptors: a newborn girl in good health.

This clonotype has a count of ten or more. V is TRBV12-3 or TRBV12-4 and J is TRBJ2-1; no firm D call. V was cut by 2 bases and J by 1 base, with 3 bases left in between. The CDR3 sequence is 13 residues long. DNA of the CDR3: TGTGCCAGCAGTTTACAATCCTACAATGAGCAGTTCTTC. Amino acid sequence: CASSLQSYNEQFF.

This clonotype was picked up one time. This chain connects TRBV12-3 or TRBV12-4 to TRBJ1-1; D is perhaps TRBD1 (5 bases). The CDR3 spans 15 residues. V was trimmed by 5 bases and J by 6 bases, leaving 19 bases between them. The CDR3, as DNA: TGTGCCAGCAGTCCCTCCCTGAGAGGGGTTCCTGAAGCTTTCTTT. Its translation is CASSPSLRGVPEAFF.

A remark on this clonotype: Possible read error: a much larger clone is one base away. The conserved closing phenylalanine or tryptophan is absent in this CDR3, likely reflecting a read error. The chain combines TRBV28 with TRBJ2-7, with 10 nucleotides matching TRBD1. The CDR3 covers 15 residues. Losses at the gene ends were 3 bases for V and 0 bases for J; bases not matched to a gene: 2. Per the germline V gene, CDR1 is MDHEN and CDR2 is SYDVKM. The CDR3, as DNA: TGTGCCAGCAGTTTCGGGGACAGGGGCTCCTACGAGCAGTACTTG. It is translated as CASSFGDRGSYEQYL.

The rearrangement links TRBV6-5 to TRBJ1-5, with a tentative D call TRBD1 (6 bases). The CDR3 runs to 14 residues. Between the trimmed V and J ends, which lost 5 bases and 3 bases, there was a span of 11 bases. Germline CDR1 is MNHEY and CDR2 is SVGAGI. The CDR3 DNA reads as TGTGCCAGCAGTAGGACAGTTTTCAATCAGCCCCAGCATTTT. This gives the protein CASSRTVFNQPQHF.

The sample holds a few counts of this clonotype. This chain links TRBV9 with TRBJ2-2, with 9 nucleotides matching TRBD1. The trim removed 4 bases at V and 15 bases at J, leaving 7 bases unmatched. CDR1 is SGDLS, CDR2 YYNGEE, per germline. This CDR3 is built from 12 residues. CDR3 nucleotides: TGTGCCAGCAGCCCTGGACAGGGGATGGTGTTTTTT. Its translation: CASSPGQGMVFF.

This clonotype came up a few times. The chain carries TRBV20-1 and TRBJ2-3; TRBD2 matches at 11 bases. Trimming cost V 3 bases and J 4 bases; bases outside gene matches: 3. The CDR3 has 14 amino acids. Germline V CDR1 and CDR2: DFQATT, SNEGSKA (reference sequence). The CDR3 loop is CSARASGGPDTQYF. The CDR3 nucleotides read TGCAGTGCTAGGGCTAGCGGGGGGCCAGATACGCAGTATTTT.

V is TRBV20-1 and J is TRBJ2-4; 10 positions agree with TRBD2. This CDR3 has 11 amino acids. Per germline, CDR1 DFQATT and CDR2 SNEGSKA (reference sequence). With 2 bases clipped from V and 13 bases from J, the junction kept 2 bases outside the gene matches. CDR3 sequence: CSARLAGEQYF. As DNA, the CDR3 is TGCAGTGCTAGACTAGCGGGAGAGCAGTACTTC.

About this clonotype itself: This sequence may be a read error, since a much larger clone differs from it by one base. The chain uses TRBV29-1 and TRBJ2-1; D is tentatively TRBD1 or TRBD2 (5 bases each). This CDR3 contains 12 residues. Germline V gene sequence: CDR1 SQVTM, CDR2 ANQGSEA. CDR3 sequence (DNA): TGCAGCTTTGAGAGGGGTTACAATGAGCAGTTCTTC. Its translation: CSFERGYNEQFF.

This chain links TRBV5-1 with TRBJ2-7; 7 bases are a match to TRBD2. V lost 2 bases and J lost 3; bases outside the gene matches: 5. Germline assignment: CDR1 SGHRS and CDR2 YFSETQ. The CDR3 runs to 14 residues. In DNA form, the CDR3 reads TGCGCCAGCAGCTTTATTCCGGGGGGCTACGAGCAGTACTTC. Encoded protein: CASSFIPGGYEQYF.

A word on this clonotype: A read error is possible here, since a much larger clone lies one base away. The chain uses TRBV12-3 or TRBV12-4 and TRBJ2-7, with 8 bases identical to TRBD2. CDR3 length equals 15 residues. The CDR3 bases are TGTGCCAGCAGTTTGGAAACTAGCGGCCTCTACGGGCAGTACTTC. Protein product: CASSLETSGLYGQYF.

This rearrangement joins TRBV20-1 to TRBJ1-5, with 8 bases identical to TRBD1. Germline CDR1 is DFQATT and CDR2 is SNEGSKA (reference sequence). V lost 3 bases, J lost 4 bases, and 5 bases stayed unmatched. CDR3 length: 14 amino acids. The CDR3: CSASPGGVNQPQHF. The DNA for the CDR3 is TGCAGTGCTAGCCCAGGGGGCGTAAATCAGCCCCAGCATTTT.

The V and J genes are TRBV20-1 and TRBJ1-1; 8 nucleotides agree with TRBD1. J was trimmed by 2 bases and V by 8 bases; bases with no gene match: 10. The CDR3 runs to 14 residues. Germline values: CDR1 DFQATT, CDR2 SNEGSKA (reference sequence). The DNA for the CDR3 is TGCAGTCCCAAGGGACAGGTTGGTAACACTGAAGCTTTCTTT. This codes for CSPKGQVGNTEAFF.

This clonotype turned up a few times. The CDR3 loop is CASRPGAGNEQFF. Written as DNA, the CDR3 is TGCGCCAGCAGACCTGGGGCGGGGAATGAGCAGTTCTTC. The V and J genes are TRBV5-1 and TRBJ2-1; perhaps TRBD2 as D (6 bases). Trimming removed 5 bases at V and 7 bases at J, with 13 bases between. Per the germline V gene, CDR1 is SGHRS and CDR2 is YFSETQ. The CDR3 has 13 residues.

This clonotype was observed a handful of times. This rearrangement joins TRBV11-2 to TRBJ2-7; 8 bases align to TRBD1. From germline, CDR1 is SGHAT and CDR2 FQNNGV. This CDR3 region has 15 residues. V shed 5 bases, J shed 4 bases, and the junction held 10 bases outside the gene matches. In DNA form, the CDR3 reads TGTGCCAGCAGCCCGGCACAGGGGGGTATATACGAGCAGTACTTC. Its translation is CASSPAQGGIYEQYF.

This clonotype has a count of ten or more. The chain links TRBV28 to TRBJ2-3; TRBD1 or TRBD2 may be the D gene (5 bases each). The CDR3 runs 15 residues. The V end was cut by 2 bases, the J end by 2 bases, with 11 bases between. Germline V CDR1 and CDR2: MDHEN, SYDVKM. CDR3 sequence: CASSLLGGVTDTQYF. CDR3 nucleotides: TGTGCCAGCAGTTTACTTGGGGGAGTCACAGATACGCAGTATTTT.

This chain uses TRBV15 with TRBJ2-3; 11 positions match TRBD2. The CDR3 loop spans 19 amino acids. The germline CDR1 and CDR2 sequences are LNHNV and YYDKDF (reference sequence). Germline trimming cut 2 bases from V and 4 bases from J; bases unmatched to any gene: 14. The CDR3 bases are TGTGCCACCAGCAGACCATACATACTAGCGGGAGAGATCCCAGATACGCAGTATTTT. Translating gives CATSRPYILAGEIPDTQYF.

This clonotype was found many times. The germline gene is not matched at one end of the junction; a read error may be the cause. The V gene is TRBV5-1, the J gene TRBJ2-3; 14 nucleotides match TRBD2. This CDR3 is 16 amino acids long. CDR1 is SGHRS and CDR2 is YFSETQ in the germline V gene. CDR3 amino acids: CASSLGLAGDTDTQYF. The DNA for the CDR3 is TGTGCCAGCAGCCTGGGACTAGCGGGAGACACAGATACGCAGTATTTT.

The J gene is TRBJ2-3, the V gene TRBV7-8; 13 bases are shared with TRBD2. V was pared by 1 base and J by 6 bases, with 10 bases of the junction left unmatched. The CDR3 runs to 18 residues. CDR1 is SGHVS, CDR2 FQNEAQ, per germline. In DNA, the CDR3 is TGTGCCAGCAGCTTAGTAGTCATACTAGCGGGAGGGCCGGATACGCAGTATTTT. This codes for CASSLVVILAGGPDTQYF.

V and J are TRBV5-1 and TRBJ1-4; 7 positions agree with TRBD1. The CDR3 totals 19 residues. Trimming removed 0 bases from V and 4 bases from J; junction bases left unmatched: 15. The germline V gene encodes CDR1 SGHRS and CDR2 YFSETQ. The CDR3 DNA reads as TGCGCCAGCAGCTTGGACCCCCTCTGGACAGCAGGGGGTAATGAAAAACTGTTTTTT. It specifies CASSLDPLWTAGGNEKLFF.

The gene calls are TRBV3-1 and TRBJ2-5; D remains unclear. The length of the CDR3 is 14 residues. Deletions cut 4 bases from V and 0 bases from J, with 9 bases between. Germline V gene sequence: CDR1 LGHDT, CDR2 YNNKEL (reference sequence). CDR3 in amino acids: CASSRRLNQETQYF. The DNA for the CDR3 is TGTGCCAGCAGCCGAAGACTGAACCAAGAGACCCAGTACTTC.

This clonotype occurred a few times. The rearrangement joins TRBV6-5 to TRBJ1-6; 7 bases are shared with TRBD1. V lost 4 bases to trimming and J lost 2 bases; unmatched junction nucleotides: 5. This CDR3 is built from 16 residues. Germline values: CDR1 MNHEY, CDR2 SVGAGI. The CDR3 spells CASSSRQGAYNSPLHF. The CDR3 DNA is TGTGCCAGCAGTTCCCGACAGGGCGCCTATAATTCACCCCTCCACTTT.